These 22 T cell receptor beta chains were all obtained from the same sample, sequenced in a study of metastatic and nonmetastatic thyroid tumors. TCRdb ran MiXCR on the PCR reads. Of about 4,300 clones listed, around 35% are singletons. Prior to thyroid surgery, none of the patients had received any treatment. Sequenced input: adjacent normal tissue. These receptors all come from a female donor with papillary thyroid cancer or a benign thyroid nodule (not recorded which). Some clones in this sample may be carry-over from other donors' samples.

This clone came up a few times. At one end, the junction sequence differs from germline, possibly due to a read error. Other DNA sequences in this sample translate to the same CDR3. J is TRBJ2-2 and V is TRBV19, with D tentatively TRBD1 (5 bases). The length of the CDR3 is 15 residues. The germline gives CDR1 LNHDA, CDR2 SQIVND (reference sequence). The CDR3 region has the DNA TGTGCCAGTACCACCCTCGGACACTTCACCGGTGAGCTGTTTTTT. This sequence encodes CASTTLGHFTGELFF.

This clone has more than one count but fewer than ten. The chain is built from TRBV6-4 and TRBJ1-2; TRBD1 is a possible D gene (6 bases). This CDR3 spans 16 amino acids. Deletions cut 6 bases from V and 2 bases from J, with 19 bases between. Germline assignment: CDR1 MRHNA and CDR2 SNTAGT. DNA for the CDR3: TGTGCCAGCAGACCTAACTACCGACAGGAAAACTATGGCTACACCTTC. This sequence encodes CASRPNYRQENYGYTF.

This clone ranks as large. The genes are TRBV15 and TRBJ2-7; 8 bases align to TRBD2. The CDR3 covers 15 residues. From germline, CDR1 is LNHNV and CDR2 YYDKDF (reference sequence). The junction had 6 bases not matched to a gene; V was cut back by 5 bases and J by 0 bases. For the CDR3, the DNA is TGTGCCACCAGCCGTCGGGGGGGGGCCTCCTACGAGCAGTACTTC. This translates into CATSRRGGASYEQYF.

This clone has just a few counts. The genes are TRBV12-3 or TRBV12-4 and TRBJ2-5; tentative D call: TRBD2 (6 bases). The length of the CDR3 is 15 residues. Trimming stripped 6 bases from V and 5 bases from J, with 19 bases between. CDR3 residues: CASSSIPGERETQYF. Written as DNA, the CDR3 is TGTGCCAGCAGCTCTATACCGGGAGAGCGGGAGACCCAGTACTTC.

Only a few counts were recorded for this clone. The rearrangement joins TRBV6-1 to TRBJ1-6; weak D call: TRBD1 (5 bases). The CDR3 totals 14 residues. The germline CDR1 and CDR2 sequences are MNHNS and SASEGT. V was cut by 6 bases and J by 11 bases, with 17 bases left in between. The CDR3: CASSPARAGPPLHF. Written as DNA, the CDR3 is TGTGCCAGCAGCCCCGCGCGGGCGGGACCACCCCTCCACTTT.

This clone was seen a handful of times. The J gene is TRBJ1-1, the V gene TRBV6-2 or TRBV6-3; D may be TRBD1 (5 bases). The CDR3 is 13 amino acids. The germline gives CDR1 MNHEY, CDR2 SVGEGT. Trimming stripped 5 bases from V and 7 bases from J, with 14 bases between. The CDR3 spells CASSPVKGVEAFF. The CDR3 DNA follows: TGTGCCAGCAGTCCCGTGAAAGGGGTTGAAGCTTTCTTT.

This clone has a handful of counts. This sequence joins TRBV27 and TRBJ2-1; TRBD2 aligns across 7 bases. J lost 9 bases, V lost 7 bases, and 9 bases had no gene match. CDR1 is MNHEY and CDR2 is SMNVEV in the germline V gene (reference sequence). The CDR3 extends over 13 amino acids. CDR3 nucleotide sequence: TGTGCCAGCACGGGGGAGGGCCGAAGTGAGCAGTTCTTC. This codes for CASTGEGRSEQFF.

The V call is TRBV11-2, the J call TRBJ2-3; a weak D match, TRBD2 (5 bases). The CDR3 is 16 amino acids. V lost 0 bases to trimming and J lost 1 base, with 11 bases between them. CDR1 is SGHAT and CDR2 is FQNNGV in the germline V gene. CDR3 nucleotide sequence: TGTGCCAGCAGCTTAGAGTACCGGGGAGGCACAGATACGCAGTATTTT. Its translation: CASSLEYRGGTDTQYF.

The chain is built from TRBV7-8 and TRBJ2-5; the D gene is possibly TRBD2 (6 bases). Germline V gene data show CDR1 as SGHVS and CDR2 as FQNEAQ. The CDR3 length is 13 residues. V shed 6 bases and J shed 7 bases, with 15 bases lying between them. In DNA, the CDR3 is TGTGCCAGCAGGACTAGTTGGAGGGTGACCCAGTACTTC. This codes for CASRTSWRVTQYF. Full variable domain (outside the CDR3, taken from reference TRBV7-8 and TRBJ2-5): GAGVSQSPRYKVAKRGQDVALRCDPISGHVSLFWYQQALGQGPEFLTYFQNEAQLDKSGLPSDRFFAERPEGSVSTLKIQRTQQEDSAVYLCASRTSWRVTQYFGPGTRLLVL.

This chain joins TRBV6-2 or TRBV6-3 and TRBJ2-7; D call uncertain. Deletions cut 3 bases from V and 2 bases from J, with 11 bases between. This CDR3 has 14 residues. The V gene's germline CDR1 is MNHEY and CDR2 SVGEGT. Here the CDR3 reads CASSYQETAYEQYF. The CDR3 bases are TGTGCCAGCAGTTATCAGGAAACAGCCTACGAGCAGTACTTC.

The V gene is TRBV20-1, the J gene TRBJ2-5; D call uncertain. V gave up 3 bases and J gave up 1 base, with 9 bases separating them. CDR3 length: 13 amino acids. Looked up from germline, CDR1 is DFQATT and CDR2 is SNEGSKA (reference sequence). The CDR3 sequence is CSASTNPQETQYF. In nucleotides, the CDR3 is TGCAGTGCTAGTACTAACCCCCAAGAGACCCAGTACTTC.

In its sample, this clone ranks as large. The chain combines TRBV2 with TRBJ1-1; D is unclear. Trimming cost V 7 bases and J 1 base, with 10 bases left between them. Germline lookup yields CDR1 SNHLY and CDR2 FYNNEI. This CDR3 has 13 amino acids. DNA of the CDR3: TGTGCCAGCAAGAATACACAGAACACTGAAGCTTTCTTT. This translates into CASKNTQNTEAFF.

Here the CDR3 DNA reads TGTGCCAGCAGCCCGAGGGACTCCGGCACCGGGGAGCTGTTTTTT. Encoded protein: CASSPRDSGTGELFF. V gene TRBV7-2 combines with J gene TRBJ2-2; D possibly corresponds to TRBD2 (6 bases). This CDR3 has 15 residues. Trimming cost V 5 bases and J 4 bases, with 14 bases left between them. Germline CDR1 reads SGHTA; CDR2 reads FQGNSA.

This clone came up a few times. The rearrangement joins TRBV6-1 to TRBJ2-7; 7 bases match TRBD1. The CDR3 runs 13 residues. The germline CDR1 and CDR2 sequences are MNHNS and SASEGT. Losses at the gene ends were 5 bases for V and 3 bases for J; bases not matched to a gene: 4. The CDR3: CASSQTGIYEQYF. The CDR3 DNA sequence: TGTGCCAGCAGTCAGACAGGGATCTACGAGCAGTACTTC.

This chain uses TRBV4-3 with TRBJ1-6; no clear D. Between the trimmed V and J ends, which lost 4 bases and 7 bases, there was a span of 14 bases. The germline gives CDR1 LGHNA, CDR2 YSLEER. The CDR3 runs to 15 residues. The CDR3 reads CASSPLGGSNSPLHF. In DNA, the CDR3 is TGCGCCAGCAGCCCCCTAGGTGGAAGCAATTCACCCCTCCACTTT.

This clone was counted between two and nine times. The rearrangement links TRBV3-1 to TRBJ2-4, with TRBD1 matching 8 bases. J gave up 2 bases and V 1 base, and 1 base lay outside the gene matches. The CDR3 is 15 amino acids. Germline V gene data show CDR1 as LGHDT and CDR2 as YNNKEL (reference sequence). In nucleotides, the CDR3 is TGTGCCAGCAGCCAAGGGACAGGGCCCAAAAACATTCAGTACTTC. It is translated as CASSQGTGPKNIQYF. Combining the CDR3 with reference TRBV3-1 and TRBJ2-4 gives the whole variable domain DTAVSQTPKYLVTQMGNDKSIKCEQNLGHDTMYWYKQDSKKFLKIMFSYNNKELIINETVPNRFSPKSPDKAHLNLHINSLELGDSAVYFCASSQGTGPKNIQYFGAGTRLSVL.

This clone was seen a few times. At one of its ends the junction is not consistent with the germline gene, which may arise from a read error. The rearrangement joins TRBV28 to TRBJ2-7; 7 positions agree with TRBD1. This CDR3 is 14 amino acids long. CDR1 and CDR2 from the germline V gene are MDHEN and SYDVKM. The CDR3 region has the DNA TGTGCCAGCGGTTTTCGACAGGGAAGGAACGAGCAGTACTTC. Its protein product is CASGFRQGRNEQYF. The variable domain in full, with the rest retrieved from reference TRBV28 and TRBJ2-7, is DVKVTQSSRYLVKRTGEKVFLECVQDMDHENMFWYRQDPGLGLRLIYFSYDVKMKEKGDIPEGYSVSREKKERFSLILESASTNQTSMYLCASGFRQGRNEQYFGPGTRLTVT.

The chain links TRBV28 to TRBJ1-5; 7 positions agree with TRBD1. This CDR3 spans 15 amino acids. J was trimmed by 3 bases and V by 6 bases; bases with no gene match: 8. Germline values: CDR1 MDHEN, CDR2 SYDVKM. CDR3 loop: CASSRTGEANQPQHF. For the CDR3, the DNA is TGTGCCAGCAGCCGAACAGGGGAGGCCAATCAGCCCCAGCATTTT. The variable domain in full, completed from reference TRBV28 and TRBJ1-5, reads DVKVTQSSRYLVKRTGEKVFLECVQDMDHENMFWYRQDPGLGLRLIYFSYDVKMKEKGDIPEGYSVSREKKERFSLILESASTNQTSMYLCASSRTGEANQPQHFGDGTRLSIL.

The CDR3 DNA follows: TGTGCCAGCAGTAACAGGGGGCGCACAGATACGCAGTATTTT. Protein sequence: CASSNRGRTDTQYF. This chain links TRBV6-1 with TRBJ2-3; 9 bases are shared with TRBD1. This CDR3 region has 14 residues. Per germline, CDR1 MNHNS and CDR2 SASEGT. Unmatched junction bases numbered 1, after V lost 5 bases and J lost 1 base.

This clone was recorded a few times. The V call is TRBV12-3 or TRBV12-4, the J call TRBJ1-1; no clear D. The CDR3 is made up of 11 amino acids. V was shortened by 7 bases and J by 4 bases, with 7 bases between the two germline ends. DNA of the CDR3: TGTGCCAGCATAGGGTCCACTGAAGCTTTCTTT. Protein sequence: CASIGSTEAFF.

V gene TRBV7-9 combines with J gene TRBJ2-7; 12 nucleotides align to TRBD2. CDR1 is SEHNR, CDR2 FQNEAQ, per germline (reference sequence). The CDR3 totals 15 residues. The trim removed 3 bases at V and 2 bases at J, leaving 2 bases unmatched. CDR3 in DNA: TGTGCCAGCAGCTTGACTAGCGGGGGACCCTACGAGCAGTACTTC. Amino acids: CASSLTSGGPYEQYF.

The chain's CDR3 is CASSLDLAGANTQYF. DNA of the CDR3: TGTGCCAGCAGCTTAGATTTAGCGGGTGCCAATACGCAGTATTTT. V is TRBV11-2 and J is TRBJ2-3, with 7 bases fitting TRBD2. CDR1 SGHAT and CDR2 FQNNGV come from the germline V gene. The V gene end was trimmed by 0 bases and the J gene end by 7 bases; junction bases not matched to a gene: 7. There are 15 residues in the CDR3.